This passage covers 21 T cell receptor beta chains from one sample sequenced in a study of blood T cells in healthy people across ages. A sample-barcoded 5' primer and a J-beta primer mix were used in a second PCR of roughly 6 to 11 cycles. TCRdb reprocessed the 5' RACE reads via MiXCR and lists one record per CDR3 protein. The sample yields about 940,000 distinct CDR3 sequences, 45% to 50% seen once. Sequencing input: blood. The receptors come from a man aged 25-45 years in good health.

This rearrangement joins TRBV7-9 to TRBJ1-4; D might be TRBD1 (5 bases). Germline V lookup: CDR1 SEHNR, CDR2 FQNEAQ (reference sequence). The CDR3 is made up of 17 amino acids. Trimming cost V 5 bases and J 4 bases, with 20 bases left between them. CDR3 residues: CASSRPTVAGGNEKLFF. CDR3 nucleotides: TGTGCCAGCAGCCGCCCTACGGTAGCTGGGGGTAATGAAAAACTGTTTTTT.

The CDR3 nucleotides are TGTGCCAGCAAAGATGAAGCGGGGGCGGGCGCAGATACGCAGTATTTT. Its protein is CASKDEAGAGADTQYF. This rearrangement joins TRBV28 to TRBJ2-3; 8 bases line up with TRBD2. The CDR3 has 16 amino acids. Germline V gene lookup returns CDR1 MDHEN and CDR2 SYDVKM. The V gene end was trimmed by 7 bases and the J gene end by 4 bases; junction bases not matched to a gene: 13.

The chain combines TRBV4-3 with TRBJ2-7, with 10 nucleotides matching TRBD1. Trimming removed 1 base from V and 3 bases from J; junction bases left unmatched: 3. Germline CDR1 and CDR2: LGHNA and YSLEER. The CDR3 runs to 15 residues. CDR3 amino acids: CASSQVGQGIYEQYF. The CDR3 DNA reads TGCGCCAGCAGCCAAGTGGGACAGGGGATCTACGAGCAGTACTTC.

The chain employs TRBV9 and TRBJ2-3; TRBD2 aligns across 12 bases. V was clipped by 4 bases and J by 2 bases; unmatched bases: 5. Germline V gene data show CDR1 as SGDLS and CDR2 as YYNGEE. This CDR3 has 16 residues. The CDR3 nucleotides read TGTGCCAGCAGCCCGTGGACTAGCGGGAACACAGATACGCAGTATTTT. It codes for CASSPWTSGNTDTQYF.

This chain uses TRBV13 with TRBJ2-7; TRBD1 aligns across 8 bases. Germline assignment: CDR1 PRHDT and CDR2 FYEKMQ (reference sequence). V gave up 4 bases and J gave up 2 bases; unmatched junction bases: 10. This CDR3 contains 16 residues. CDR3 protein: CASSSSQGTGTYEQYF. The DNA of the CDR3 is TGTGCCAGCAGCTCCTCACAGGGGACAGGAACCTACGAGCAGTACTTC.

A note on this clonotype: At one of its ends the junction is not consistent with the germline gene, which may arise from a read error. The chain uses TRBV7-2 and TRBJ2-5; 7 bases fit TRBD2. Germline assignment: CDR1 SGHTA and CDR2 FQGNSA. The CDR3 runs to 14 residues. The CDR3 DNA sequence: TGTGCCTGCAGCTTACGACTAGCCCGAGAGACCCAGTACTTC. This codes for CACSLRLARETQYF.

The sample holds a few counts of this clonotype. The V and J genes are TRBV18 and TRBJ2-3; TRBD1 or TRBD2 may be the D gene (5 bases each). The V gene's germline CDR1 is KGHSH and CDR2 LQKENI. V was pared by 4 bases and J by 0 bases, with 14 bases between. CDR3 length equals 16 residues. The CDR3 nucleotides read TGTGCCAGCTCACAGACCGGGACGGGGAGCACAGATACGCAGTATTTT. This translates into CASSQTGTGSTDTQYF.

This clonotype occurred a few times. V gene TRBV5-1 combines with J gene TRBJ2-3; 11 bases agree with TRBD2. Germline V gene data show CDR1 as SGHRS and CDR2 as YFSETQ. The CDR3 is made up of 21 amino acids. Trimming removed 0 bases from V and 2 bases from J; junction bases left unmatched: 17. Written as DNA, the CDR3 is TGCGCCAGCAGCTTGGTCCCCCCGGGGCTAGCGGGGGGCTCTACCACAGATACGCAGTATTTT. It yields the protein CASSLVPPGLAGGSTTDTQYF.

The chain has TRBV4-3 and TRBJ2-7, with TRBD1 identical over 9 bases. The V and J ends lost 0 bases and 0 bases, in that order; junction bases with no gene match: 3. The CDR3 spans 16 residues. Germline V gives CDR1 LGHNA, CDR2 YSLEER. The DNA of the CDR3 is TGCGCCAGCAGCCAAGATCGGACAGGGGTCTCCTACGAGCAGTACTTC. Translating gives CASSQDRTGVSYEQYF.

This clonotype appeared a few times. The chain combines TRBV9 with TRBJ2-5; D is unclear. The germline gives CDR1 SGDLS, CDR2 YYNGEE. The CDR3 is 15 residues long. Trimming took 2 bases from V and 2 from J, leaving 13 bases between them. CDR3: CASSVTRTVQETQYF. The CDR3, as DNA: TGTGCCAGCAGCGTTACAAGGACGGTACAAGAGACCCAGTACTTC. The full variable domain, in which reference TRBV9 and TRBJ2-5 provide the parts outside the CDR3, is DSGVTQTPKHLITATGQRVTLRCSPRSGDLSVYWYQQSLDQGLQFLIQYYNGEERAKGNILERFSAQQFPDLHSELNLSSLELGDSALYFCASSVTRTVQETQYFGPGTRLLVL.

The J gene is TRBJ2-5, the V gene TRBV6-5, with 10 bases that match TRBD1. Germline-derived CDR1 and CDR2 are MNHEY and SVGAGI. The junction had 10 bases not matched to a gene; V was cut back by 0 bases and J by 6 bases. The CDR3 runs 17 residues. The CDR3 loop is CASSYSRGTGVGQTQYF. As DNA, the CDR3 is TGTGCCAGCAGTTACTCACGGGGGACAGGGGTTGGACAGACCCAGTACTTC.

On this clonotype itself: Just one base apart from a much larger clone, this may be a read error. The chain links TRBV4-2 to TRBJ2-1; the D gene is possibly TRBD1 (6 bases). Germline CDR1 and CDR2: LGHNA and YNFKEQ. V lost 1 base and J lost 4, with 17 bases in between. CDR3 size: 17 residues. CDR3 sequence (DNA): TGTGCCAGCAGCCAAGGGGGTGGGGGCGCGAGGTACAATGAGCAGTTCTTC. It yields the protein CASSQGGGGARYNEQFF.

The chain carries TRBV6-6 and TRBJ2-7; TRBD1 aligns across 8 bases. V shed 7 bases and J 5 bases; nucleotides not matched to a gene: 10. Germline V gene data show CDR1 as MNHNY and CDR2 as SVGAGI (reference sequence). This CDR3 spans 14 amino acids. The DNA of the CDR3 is TGTGCCAGCACTAATATTCAGGGGGCGGACGAGCAGTACTTC. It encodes CASTNIQGADEQYF.

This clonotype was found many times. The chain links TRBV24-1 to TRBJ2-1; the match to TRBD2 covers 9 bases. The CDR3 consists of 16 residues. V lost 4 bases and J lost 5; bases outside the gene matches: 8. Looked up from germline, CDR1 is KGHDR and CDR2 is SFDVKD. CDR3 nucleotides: TGTGCCACCAGTGAGCCTACTAGCGGGTCCAACAATGAGCAGTTCTTC. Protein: CATSEPTSGSNNEQFF.

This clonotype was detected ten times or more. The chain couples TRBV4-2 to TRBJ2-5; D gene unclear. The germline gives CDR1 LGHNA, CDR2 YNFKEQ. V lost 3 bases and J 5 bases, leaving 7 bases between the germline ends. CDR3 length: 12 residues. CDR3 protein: CASSQDKETQYF. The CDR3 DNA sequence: TGTGCCAGCAGCCAGGATAAGGAGACCCAGTACTTC.

In nucleotides, the CDR3 is TGTGCCAGCAGCCAAGGTCGCGTACAGGGTGATTTCTATGGCTACACCTTC. This codes for CASSQGRVQGDFYGYTF. The chain combines TRBV14 with TRBJ1-2; D is perhaps TRBD1 (6 bases). This CDR3 region has 17 residues. V was cut by 1 base and J by 4 bases, with 19 bases left in between. CDR1 is SGHDN, CDR2 FVKESK, per germline.

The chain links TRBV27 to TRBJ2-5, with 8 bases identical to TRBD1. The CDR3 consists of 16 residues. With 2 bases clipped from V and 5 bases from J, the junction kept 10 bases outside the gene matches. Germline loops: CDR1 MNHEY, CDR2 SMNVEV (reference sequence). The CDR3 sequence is CASSLGDGQGGETQYF. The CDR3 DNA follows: TGTGCCAGCAGTTTAGGGGACGGACAGGGCGGGGAGACCCAGTACTTC.

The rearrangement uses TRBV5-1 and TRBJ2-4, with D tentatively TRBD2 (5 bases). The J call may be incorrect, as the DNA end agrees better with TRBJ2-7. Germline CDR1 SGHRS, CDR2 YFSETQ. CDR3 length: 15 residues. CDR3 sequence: CASSPASGSDYEQYF. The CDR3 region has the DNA TGCGCCAGCAGCCCTGCAAGTGGGAGTGACTACGAGCAGTACTTC.

DNA for the CDR3: TGTGCCAGCAGCCAAGATGGCAGCCCTGAAGCTTTCTTT. Protein sequence: CASSQDGSPEAFF. The chain couples TRBV4-2 to TRBJ1-1; D is uncertain. Trimming cost V 0 bases and J 6 bases, with 8 bases left between them. CDR3 length: 13 residues. The germline CDR1 and CDR2 sequences are LGHNA and YNFKEQ.

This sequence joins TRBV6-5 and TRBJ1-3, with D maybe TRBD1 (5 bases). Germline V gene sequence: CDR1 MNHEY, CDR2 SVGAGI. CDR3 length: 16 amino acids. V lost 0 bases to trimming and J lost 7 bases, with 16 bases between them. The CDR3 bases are TGTGCCAGCAGTTACTCGAAGGCTGGGGGACTGAACACCATATATTTT. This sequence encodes CASSYSKAGGLNTIYF.

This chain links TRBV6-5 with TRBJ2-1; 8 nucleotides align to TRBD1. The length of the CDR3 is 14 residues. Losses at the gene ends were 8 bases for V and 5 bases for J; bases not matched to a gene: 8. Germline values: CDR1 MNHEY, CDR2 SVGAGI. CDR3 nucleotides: TGTGCCAGCCCTGGACAGGGTGAGGACAATGAGCAGTTCTTC. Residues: CASPGQGEDNEQFF.